This TCR beta chain was identified during a study of response to subunit inactivated influenza vaccine. Whole-study findings and limits: The authors suggested that every seasonal influenza vaccination recruits few new T cells.

From the RT-PCR reads, TCRdb called clonotypes with MiXCR, one entry per CDR3 protein. The sample yields a few hundred thousand distinct CDR3 sequences, around 15% seen once. The germline V and J ends were trimmed by 2 bases and 1 base, with 9 bases remaining between them. The CDR3 sequence is 15 residues long. From germline, CDR1 is LGHDT and CDR2 YNNKEL (reference sequence). In regard to this clonotype: Its target is unknown.

V and J are TRBV3-1 and TRBJ2-1; weak D call: TRBD2 (6 bases). The sample consisted of PBMCs from blood, taken about 11 days after vaccination. The receptor's source is a man in his fifties or sixties who received an inactivated influenza vaccine. CDR3 in amino acids: CASSQLAFSYNEQFF. CDR3 nucleotides: TGTGCCAGCAGCCAACTAGCGTTTTCCTACAATGAGCAGTTCTTC.